Reported below is one T cell receptor beta chain. The target of this receptor is not known. The record has no base qualities; no much larger clone is one base away. V is shortened by 7 bases, J by 0 bases, and the region joining them spans 12 bases. CDR1 and CDR2 were assigned from the germline V gene as SQVTM and ANQGSEA. The CDR3 runs 13 residues from the cysteine to the phenylalanine. Only the CDR3 DNA is retained, 39 bases long and in frame from the first base. The immunoSEQ Assay was used to sequence TCRbeta CDR3 regions. After extraction, genomic DNA underwent amplification by bias-controlled multiplex PCR, followed by high-throughput sequencing. The original methods were these. To quantify the absolute abundance of every unique TCRbeta CDR3 region, sequences were collapsed and filtered. T cell fraction was estimated by normalizing TCRbeta template counts to usable DNA, which was measured by amplifying reference genes present in all nucleated cells. Repertoire TCRs were annotated as SARS-CoV-2-specific by exact matching of V gene, CDR3 amino acid sequence and J gene to a known reactive TCR set. The reference SARS-CoV-2 TCR set was derived from MIRA and filtered for enrichment in COVID-19-positive ImmuneCODE repertoires, a step that removed public or cross-reactive TCRs. Using the MIRA antigens, annotated TCRs were further analysed by specific ORF or by position within an ORF. Breadth was defined as the number of annotated unique rearrangements divided by the total number of unique productive rearrangements, and depth was defined as the summed frequency of the annotated unique rearrangements. Group comparisons of TCR breadth used two-sided Wilcoxon rank-sum tests. TCRdb's version of the immuneACCESS table is confined to in-frame rearrangements and falls short of the full clone set. An unresolved V gene accounts for under half of the shortfall where checked; the remainder is of unknown origin. V, J and clone size are taken as reported in that table, and D and trimming were inferred from the DNA itself. Recorded for this sample are some 39,000 clones; 75% to 85% of them occurred a single time. More than 45% of the sample goes to the ten largest clones.

The data derive from a study of Ad26.COV2.S vaccination and SARS-CoV-2 variants (dated by TCRdb to about 2021). With regard to the full study: TCRbeta repertoire sequencing was used to assess the specificity and breadth of SARS-CoV-2-reactive T cell receptors after Ad26.COV2.S vaccination. The TCR-sequenced set comprised about 32 samples: around 20 Ad26.COV2.S vaccine recipients, 5 placebo recipients and 8 SARS-CoV-2 convalescent individuals. The study at large found these results: Non-spike TCR breadth was comparable between vaccine and placebo recipients, consistent with the vaccine containing only spike. According to the authors, total T cell responses may have been underestimated by the TCR breadth and depth analyses. After vaccination, spike-specific CD8+ and CD4+ T cell responses were reported to show substantial breadth. Spike-specific TCR breadth was higher in Ad26.COV2.S recipients than in placebo recipients (P = 0.0014).

Taken with the paper, the label for time point translates to: individuals recovered from natural SARS-CoV-2 infection. The clonotype was recovered from a human donor who had recovered from COVID-19. The chain is encoded by TRBV29-1 joined to TRBJ1-2; TRBD1 is a possible D gene, resting on 5 matching bases. Material: peripheral blood, obtained after recovery from COVID-19. The DNA reads as follows: TGCAGCGCAGGGAGAGGAGCTAACTATGGCTACACCTTC. This yields the protein CSAGRGANYGYTF.